This T cell receptor (beta chain) was profiled in a study of blood T cell repertoires in COVID-19. Study as a whole: Collection of acute and convalescent COVID-19 samples took place in the United States, Italy and Spain. PBMCs, B-cell-depleted T cells, or T cells provided the cDNA or gDNA that made up the material.

Only a few counts were recorded for this clone. The germline V and J ends were trimmed by 1 base and 2 bases, with 10 bases remaining between them. The length of the CDR3 is 15 residues. Germline V gives CDR1 KGHSH, CDR2 LQKENI. As originally analysed: Amplifying reference gene primers gave estimates of nucleated cell counts. Profiling relied on immunoSEQ multiplex PCR, and the TCRdb table lists in-frame clones only, not all of them. That table supplies the V and J calls and clone size; D and trimming were determined from the DNA. The repertoire holds approximately 76,000 clones, with around nine tenths as singletons.

V usage is TRBV18 and J usage is TRBJ2-3; D may be TRBD1 (5 bases). Input material: peripheral blood. The sequence derives from a man in his thirties or forties with acute or convalescent COVID-19. The CDR3 bases are TGTGCCAGCTCACCACAGGGGTTCCCCACAGATACGCAGTATTTT. Protein product: CASSPQGFPTDTQYF.